This T cell receptor beta chain originates from a study of blood T cell repertoires in COVID-19. Study processing details: How many nucleated cells were present was estimated from reference gene primer amplification. Some clones are missing from TCRdb's copy, which holds only in-frame ones; the method was immunoSEQ multiplex PCR. V and J calls and clone size are given by that table; D and trimming were obtained from the DNA. The sample holds around 250,000 clones, 75% to 90% seen once. The ends were cut back, 4 bases at V and 2 bases at J, with 12 bases in the middle. The CDR3 contains 15 residues. The germline gives CDR1 KGHSH, CDR2 LQKENI.

What was sequenced was peripheral blood. J is TRBJ1-3 and V is TRBV18; TRBD1 might be the D (6 bases). The receptor's source is a human donor in a cohort sampled during active COVID-19. CDR3 amino acids: CASSLTQGAGNTIYF. Here the CDR3 DNA reads TGTGCCAGCTCACTTACACAGGGTGCTGGAAACACCATATATTTT.